Following are 24 T cell receptor beta chains from one sample sequenced in a study of cytomegalovirus exposure and HLA in healthy donors. The PCR had 60 Vbeta and 13 Jbeta primers. The table came from immunoSEQ multiplex PCR; TCRdb's copy has only in-frame clones and leaves some out. Here the sample spans about 130,000 clones, around 80% being singletons. The source material was PBMCs. Every receptor here comes from a woman between 25 and 40 years old in good health and CMV-seronegative.

This sequence joins TRBV6-1 and TRBJ2-1, with TRBD2 matching over 10 bases. From germline, CDR1 is MNHNS and CDR2 SASEGT. J was trimmed by 0 bases and V by 4 bases; bases with no gene match: 0. The CDR3 spans 15 residues. CDR3 loop: CASSVAGGSYNEQFF. The DNA for the CDR3 is TGTGCCAGCAGTGTAGCGGGAGGCTCCTACAATGAGCAGTTCTTC.

The gene calls are TRBV5-1 and TRBJ2-3; possible D gene TRBD2, 6 bases. The V gene lost 4 bases and the J gene lost 7 bases, with 22 bases spanning the gap. CDR3 length: 16 residues. Germline V gene sequence: CDR1 SGHRS, CDR2 YFSETQ. The CDR3 DNA reads as TGCGCCAGCAGCCCGGATGAGACTAGGCTGATCCATACGCAGTATTTT. Protein product: CASSPDETRLIHTQYF.

This chain connects TRBV27 to TRBJ2-1, with 11 nucleotides matching TRBD2. The ends lost 7 bases at V and 6 bases at J; junction bases unmatched: 8. The CDR3 length is 15 residues. Germline CDR1 and CDR2: MNHEY and SMNVEV (reference sequence). CDR3 DNA sequence: TGTGCCAGCACCCAACTAGCGGGAGTCAGCAATGAGCAGTTCTTC. Protein product: CASTQLAGVSNEQFF.

The V and J genes are TRBV5-5 and TRBJ1-2, with D hard to call. In germline, CDR1 is SGHKS, CDR2 YYEKEE (reference sequence). The CDR3 loop spans 15 amino acids. The ends were cut back, 4 bases at V and 5 bases at J, with 18 bases in the middle. CDR3 nucleotides: TGTGCCAGCAGCCTACCGGGAGCCTTTAATTATGGCTACACCTTC. This translates into CASSLPGAFNYGYTF.

The chain combines TRBV29-1 with TRBJ1-2; 7 bases are a match to TRBD1. The CDR3 runs to 12 residues. Germline V gene lookup returns CDR1 SQVTM and CDR2 ANQGSEA. Trimming removed 7 bases from V and 8 bases from J; junction bases left unmatched: 10. The CDR3 sequence: CSAYEGARGYTF. The CDR3 nucleotides are TGCAGCGCCTATGAGGGGGCGCGAGGCTACACCTTC. Combining the CDR3 with reference TRBV29-1 and TRBJ1-2 gives the whole variable domain SAVISQKPSRDICQRGTSLTIQCQVDSQVTMMFWYRQQPGQSLTLIATANQGSEATYESGFVIDKFPISRPNLTFSTLTVSNMSPEDSSIYLCSAYEGARGYTFGSGTRLTVV.

J is TRBJ2-7 and V is TRBV7-2; 7 bases agree with TRBD2. V was pared by 1 base and J by 0 bases, with 3 bases of the junction left unmatched. CDR1 SGHTA and CDR2 FQGNSA come from the germline V gene. The CDR3 covers 15 residues. The CDR3 DNA follows: TGTGCCAGCAGCTTAGAGGCTAGCGGCTCCTACGAGCAGTACTTC. As protein: CASSLEASGSYEQYF.

V usage is TRBV28 and J usage is TRBJ2-7; TRBD2 matches 7 bases. The V and J ends lost 5 bases and 5 bases, in that order; junction bases with no gene match: 18. Germline assignment: CDR1 MDHEN and CDR2 SYDVKM. This CDR3 spans 17 amino acids. CDR3 in DNA: TGTGCCAGCAGTCCCCCGGCTACTAGCGACATCCCCCACGAGCAGTACTTC. Amino acid sequence: CASSPPATSDIPHEQYF.

This clone was recorded a few times. The chain recombines TRBV7-8 with TRBJ1-1, with a weak D call TRBD1 (5 bases). The CDR3 consists of 13 residues. Trimming left V 2 bases short and J 6 bases short, with 10 bases between. CDR1 SGHVS and CDR2 FQNEAQ come from the germline V gene. CDR3: CASSLQGLPEAFF. CDR3 bases: TGTGCCAGCAGCTTACAGGGCCTACCTGAAGCTTTCTTT.

V usage is TRBV12-5 and J usage is TRBJ2-5; the match to TRBD1 covers 12 bases. This CDR3 has 16 residues. The trim removed 5 bases at V and 5 bases at J, leaving 9 bases unmatched. Germline CDR1 LGHNT, CDR2 FRNRAP. The CDR3 DNA sequence: TGTGCTAGTGGTCGGGACAGGGGGCTTAGTTGGGAGACCCAGTACTTC. Translation gives CASGRDRGLSWETQYF.

The J gene is TRBJ2-3, the V gene TRBV5-4; the D is unclear. Germline CDR1 SGHNT, CDR2 YYREEE (reference sequence). The CDR3 is 14 amino acids. V was pared by 2 bases and J by 5 bases, with 12 bases between. CDR3: CASSLTSEEDTQYF. The CDR3 region has the DNA TGTGCCAGCAGCTTAACCAGCGAGGAAGATACGCAGTATTTT.

The V call is TRBV18, the J call TRBJ2-5, with TRBD2 as a possible D gene (6 bases). The CDR3 runs to 13 residues. Trimming took off 4 bases at V and 5 bases at J, with 11 bases between the two ends. Germline lookup yields CDR1 KGHSH and CDR2 LQKENI. This CDR3 reads CASSRGDEETQYF. CDR3 nucleotides: TGTGCCAGCTCACGGGGGGATGAGGAGACCCAGTACTTC.

The V gene is TRBV30, the J gene TRBJ2-2, with a weak D call TRBD2 (6 bases). V gave up 6 bases and J gave up 0 bases, with 8 bases separating them. The germline V gene has CDR1 GTSNPN and CDR2 SVGIG (reference sequence). There are 13 residues in the CDR3. The CDR3 DNA is TGTGCCTGTAGCGGAACGAACACCGGGGAGCTGTTTTTT. Translating it yields CACSGTNTGELFF.

The chain joins TRBV2 to TRBJ2-3; 9 nucleotides match TRBD2. The CDR3 sequence is 14 residues long. Trimming cost V 7 bases and J 3 bases; bases outside gene matches: 5. The V gene's germline CDR1 is SNHLY and CDR2 FYNNEI. The CDR3 nucleotides read TGTGCCAGCATGGAGCGGGGGGTTACAGATACGCAGTATTTT. Translated, it gives CASMERGVTDTQYF.

V gene TRBV6-1 combines with J gene TRBJ2-2, with unresolved D. CDR1 MNHNS and CDR2 SASEGT come from the germline V gene. Trimming shortened V by 0 bases and J by 8 bases, and 10 bases separated the two germline ends. The CDR3 covers 14 residues. The CDR3 region is CASSEAPTGGELFF. CDR3 nucleotides: TGTGCCAGCAGTGAAGCGCCCACGGGTGGGGAGCTGTTTTTT.

V is TRBV9 and J is TRBJ1-3; no definite D call. Trimming removed 0 bases at V and 0 bases at J, with 10 bases between. CDR1 and CDR2 from the germline V gene are SGDLS and YYNGEE. The CDR3 totals 16 residues. In DNA form, the CDR3 reads TGTGCCAGCAGCGTAGATACGGGGAGCTCTGGAAACACCATATATTTT. Amino acid sequence: CASSVDTGSSGNTIYF. Drawing the rest from reference TRBV9 and TRBJ1-3, the complete variable domain is DSGVTQTPKHLITATGQRVTLRCSPRSGDLSVYWYQQSLDQGLQFLIQYYNGEERAKGNILERFSAQQFPDLHSELNLSSLELGDSALYFCASSVDTGSSGNTIYFGEGSWLTVV.

The chain has TRBV30 and TRBJ2-5, with D maybe TRBD2 (6 bases). V lost 2 bases and J 1 base, leaving 20 bases between the germline ends. The V gene's germline CDR1 is GTSNPN and CDR2 SVGIG (reference sequence). The CDR3 totals 17 residues. Here the CDR3 reads CAWSPQPGGIFQETQYF. The CDR3, as DNA: TGTGCCTGGAGTCCCCAACCGGGCGGGATCTTCCAAGAGACCCAGTACTTC.

This CDR3 reads CASSLGRGPYNEQFF. The CDR3 region has the DNA TGTGCCAGCAGCTTAGGCAGGGGTCCCTACAATGAGCAGTTCTTC. The chain employs TRBV7-2 and TRBJ2-1; D perhaps matches TRBD1 (6 bases). Deletions cut 1 base from V and 2 bases from J, with 9 bases between. Germline CDR1 and CDR2: SGHTA and FQGNSA. The CDR3 runs 15 residues.

The rearrangement joins TRBV12-5 to TRBJ2-1; the match to TRBD1 covers 8 bases. Germline-derived CDR1 and CDR2 are LGHNT and FRNRAP. The trim removed 0 bases at V and 9 bases at J, leaving 16 bases unmatched. CDR3 size: 18 residues. CDR3 sequence reads: CASGLVLVGRQGRGEQFF. The CDR3 DNA sequence: TGTGCTAGTGGTTTGGTTTTGGTAGGTCGACAGGGGCGAGGTGAGCAGTTCTTC.

This chain connects TRBV9 to TRBJ1-4; tentatively, D is TRBD1 (5 bases). The CDR3 sequence is 14 residues long. V lost 4 bases, J lost 4 bases, and 11 bases lay in between. CDR1 and CDR2 (germline): SGDLS, YYNGEE. The DNA of the CDR3 is TGTGCCAGCAGCTCGGACACTAATAATGAAAAACTGTTTTTT. Its translation is CASSSDTNNEKLFF.

On this clone itself: Germline and junction disagree at one end, which may indicate a read error. The chain joins TRBV11-2 to TRBJ2-7, with D maybe TRBD1 (5 bases). Per germline, CDR1 SGHAT and CDR2 FQNNGV. This CDR3 spans 14 amino acids. CDR3 DNA sequence: TGTGCCAGCAGTTTAGGTGGCCAGGGCTACGAGCAGTACTTC. It encodes CASSLGGQGYEQYF.

The rearrangement uses TRBV7-6 and TRBJ2-1; 10 positions match TRBD2. The V gene end was trimmed by 5 bases and the J gene end by 7 bases; junction bases not matched to a gene: 8. Germline V CDR1 and CDR2: SGHVS, FNYEAQ. CDR3 length: 15 amino acids. The CDR3 loop reads CASSRGTSARNEQFF. The CDR3 DNA reads as TGTGCCAGCAGCCGAGGGACTAGCGCTAGGAATGAGCAGTTCTTC.

This rearrangement joins TRBV6-6 to TRBJ1-4; D not certain. In germline, CDR1 is MNHNY, CDR2 SVGAGI (reference sequence). V was shortened by 6 bases and J by 5 bases, with 7 bases between the two germline ends. This CDR3 spans 12 amino acids. The CDR3 loop is CASSPYNEKLFF. In nucleotides, the CDR3 is TGTGCCAGCAGCCCCTACAATGAAAAACTGTTTTTT.

The V and J genes are TRBV30 and TRBJ2-3; 9 nucleotides line up with TRBD2. Germline-derived CDR1 and CDR2 are GTSNPN and SVGIG (reference sequence). The CDR3 totals 17 residues. Losses at the gene ends were 4 bases for V and 2 bases for J; bases not matched to a gene: 13. CDR3 in DNA: TGTGCCTGGACCCTGGGTTGGACTAGCGATACCACAGATACGCAGTATTTT. Protein product: CAWTLGWTSDTTDTQYF. Complete variable domain (other parts from reference TRBV30 and TRBJ2-3): SQTIHQWPATLVQPVGSPLSLECTVEGTSNPNLYWYRQAAGRGLQLLFYSVGIGQISSEVPQNLSASRPQDRQFILSSKKLLLSDSGFYLCAWTLGWTSDTTDTQYFGPGTRLTVL.

A few counts support this clone. The chain couples TRBV2 to TRBJ2-5, with TRBD1 matching 9 bases. The last part of the DNA fits TRBJ2-7 better; the J call may be wrong. The CDR3 sequence is 14 residues long. Germline CDR1 reads SNHLY; CDR2 reads FYNNEI. CDR3 sequence: CASSIPGQGYEQYF. As DNA, the CDR3 is TGTGCCAGCAGTATTCCGGGACAGGGCTACGAGCAGTACTTC.